These 3 T cell receptor beta chains share one sample of origin, sequenced in a study of human T cells and chemical hapten exposure. TCRdb re-analysed the RACE reads in MiXCR, keeping a single row per CDR3 protein. Of 100,000 or so distinct CDR3 sequences listed, 34% are singletons. As for time point: patch test 3, about 24 weeks after DPC sensitization. Treatment defined: therapeutic diphenylcyclopropenone sensitization with weekly scalp DPC. The source was whole blood, collected in connection with sensitization to the hapten diphenylcyclopropenone (DPC). Every receptor here comes from a man in his forties or fifties with alopecia areata. Some clones in this sample may be carry-over from other donors' samples.

The J gene is TRBJ1-3, the V gene TRBV7-9; D may be TRBD1 (6 bases). The germline V and J ends were trimmed by 5 bases and 4 bases, with 21 bases remaining between them. The length of the CDR3 is 17 residues. Germline CDR1 reads SEHNR; CDR2 reads FQNEAQ (reference sequence). CDR3 bases: TGTGCCAGCAGCCTAAGCCCACAGGGCGCAGAGGGAAACACCATATATTTT. Translated: CASSLSPQGAEGNTIYF. Complete variable domain (other parts from reference TRBV7-9 and TRBJ1-3): DTGVSQNPRHKITKRGQNVTFRCDPISEHNRLYWYRQTLGQGPEFLTYFQNEAQLEKSRLLSDRFSAERPKGSFSTLEIQRTEQGDSAMYLCASSLSPQGAEGNTIYFGEGSWLTVV.

This clonotype has just a few counts. The chain couples TRBV6-5 to TRBJ2-7, with D perhaps matching TRBD2 (6 bases). V lost 6 bases, J lost 6 bases, and 15 bases lay in between. Germline CDR1 reads MNHEY; CDR2 reads SVGAGI. The CDR3 is 13 residues long. As DNA, the CDR3 is TGTGCCAGCAGACCGGGACTCCTGAGCGAGCAGTACGTC. This sequence encodes CASRPGLLSEQYV.

This clonotype occurred a few times. V usage is TRBV3-1 and J usage is TRBJ1-5; D gene ambiguous. The V end was cut by 1 base, the J end by 7 bases, with 11 bases between. The CDR3 runs to 14 residues. Germline V gives CDR1 LGHDT, CDR2 YNNKEL (reference sequence). The CDR3 bases are TGTGCCAGCAGCCAAGCAATGGAGGGCCAGCCCCAGCATTTT. It encodes CASSQAMEGQPQHF.